This entry lists 10 T cell receptor beta chains sequenced from one sample in a study of OX40 agonist ivuxolimab in advanced cancers. Clones were read by immunoSEQ multiplex PCR, and TCRdb kept only the in-frame ones, dropping some. This sample has 49,000 or so clones; around 89% occur once, and the top ten carry about 12%. This specimen consisted of CD4+ or CD8+ T cells sorted from blood, obtained in a trial of the OX40 agonist ivuxolimab. The receptors were sampled from an adult with an advanced solid tumor such as melanoma, head and neck, liver or kidney cancer.

This clone was detected only once. The V gene is TRBV7-8, the J gene TRBJ2-1, with D unresolved. V lost 6 bases and J lost 9, with 15 bases in between. The CDR3 sequence is 13 residues long. CDR1 and CDR2 (germline): SGHVS, FQNEAQ. The CDR3 loop is CASSERPGGEQFF. Written as DNA, the CDR3 is TGTGCCAGCAGTGAACGTCCGGGCGGTGAGCAGTTCTTC. The complete variable domain, with remaining parts taken from reference TRBV7-8 and TRBJ2-1, reads GAGVSQSPRYKVAKRGQDVALRCDPISGHVSLFWYQQALGQGPEFLTYFQNEAQLDKSGLPSDRFFAERPEGSVSTLKIQRTQQEDSAVYLCASSERPGGEQFFGPGTRLTVL.

The chain is built from TRBV5-1 and TRBJ1-5; 7 bases fit TRBD1. Germline-derived CDR1 and CDR2 are SGHRS and YFSETQ. The CDR3 totals 14 residues. The junction had 8 bases not matched to a gene; V was cut back by 4 bases and J by 7 bases. CDR3: CASSLGQAGQPQHF. In DNA form, the CDR3 reads TGCGCCAGCAGCCTCGGACAGGCCGGGCAGCCCCAGCATTTT.

The chain is built from TRBV7-9 and TRBJ1-1; unclear D gene. The germline V gene encodes CDR1 SEHNR and CDR2 FQNEAQ (reference sequence). V was pared by 5 bases and J by 1 base, with 14 bases between. The CDR3 length is 15 residues. As DNA, the CDR3 is TGTGCCAGCAGCCTCACGGGGTTGAGGAACACTGAAGCTTTCTTT. It translates to CASSLTGLRNTEAFF.

The chain carries TRBV30 and TRBJ2-1; no clear D. The CDR3 extends over 13 amino acids. Germline V CDR1 and CDR2: GTSNPN, SVGIG (reference sequence). Trimming cost V 2 bases and J 0 bases, with 5 bases left between them. CDR3 in amino acids: CAWSFSSYNEQFF. In DNA form, the CDR3 reads TGTGCCTGGAGTTTCAGCTCCTACAATGAGCAGTTCTTC. Variable domain in full (rest from reference TRBV30 and TRBJ2-1): SQTIHQWPATLVQPVGSPLSLECTVEGTSNPNLYWYRQAAGRGLQLLFYSVGIGQISSEVPQNLSASRPQDRQFILSSKKLLLSDSGFYLCAWSFSSYNEQFFGPGTRLTVL.

The chain carries TRBV7-6 and TRBJ2-2; D is perhaps TRBD1 (5 bases). V lost 1 base and J 0 bases, leaving 9 bases between the germline ends. This CDR3 is built from 16 residues. Germline V lookup: CDR1 SGHVS, CDR2 FNYEAQ. Here the CDR3 reads CASSLEVTANTGELFF. As DNA, the CDR3 is TGTGCCAGCAGCTTAGAAGTGACAGCGAACACCGGGGAGCTGTTTTTT.

The chain joins TRBV5-4 to TRBJ2-7, with D maybe TRBD1 (6 bases). Germline CDR1 and CDR2: SGHNT and YYREEE (reference sequence). The CDR3 sequence is 14 residues long. The V gene lost 3 bases and the J gene lost 1 base, with 11 bases spanning the gap. The CDR3 DNA reads TGTGCCAGCAGCTCTACAGGGTCATCCTACGAGCAGTACTTC. Protein product: CASSSTGSSYEQYF.

By its share, this clone is medium-sized. The V gene is TRBV6-5, the J gene TRBJ1-6, with 10 bases lining up with TRBD1. The germline V gene encodes CDR1 MNHEY and CDR2 SVGAGI. CDR3 size: 14 residues. Trimming took 7 bases from V and 8 from J; bases not matched to a gene: 5. The CDR3 DNA reads as TGTGCCAGCACCAGACAGGGGGCGCATTCACCCCTCCACTTT. Its translation: CASTRQGAHSPLHF.

The chain recombines TRBV7-9 with TRBJ2-3; TRBD2 agrees at 8 bases. The germline V gene has CDR1 SEHNR and CDR2 FQNEAQ (reference sequence). The V and J ends lost 5 bases and 4 bases, in that order; junction bases with no gene match: 14. The CDR3 contains 17 residues. Written as DNA, the CDR3 is TGTGCCAGCAGCGACGGACAGTACCGGGAGGGCCCAGATACGCAGTATTTT. This gives the protein CASSDGQYREGPDTQYF.

The chain employs TRBV14 and TRBJ2-7; D possibly corresponds to TRBD2 (5 bases). The V gene lost 4 bases and the J gene lost 3 bases, with 16 bases spanning the gap. CDR1 is SGHDN and CDR2 is FVKESK in the germline V gene. The CDR3 spans 15 residues. The CDR3 region has the DNA TGTGCCAGCAGCCGAGTCCCGGACGGGAACTACGAGCAGTACTTC. This sequence encodes CASSRVPDGNYEQYF.

V is TRBV6-4 and J is TRBJ2-3, with TRBD2 identical over 9 bases. Trimming removed 3 bases from V and 4 bases from J; junction bases left unmatched: 5. The CDR3 length is 15 residues. Germline V gene data show CDR1 as MRHNA and CDR2 as SNTAGT. CDR3 protein: CASSDGGGAADTQYF. CDR3 coding DNA: TGTGCCAGCAGTGATGGCGGGGGGGCCGCAGATACGCAGTATTTT.